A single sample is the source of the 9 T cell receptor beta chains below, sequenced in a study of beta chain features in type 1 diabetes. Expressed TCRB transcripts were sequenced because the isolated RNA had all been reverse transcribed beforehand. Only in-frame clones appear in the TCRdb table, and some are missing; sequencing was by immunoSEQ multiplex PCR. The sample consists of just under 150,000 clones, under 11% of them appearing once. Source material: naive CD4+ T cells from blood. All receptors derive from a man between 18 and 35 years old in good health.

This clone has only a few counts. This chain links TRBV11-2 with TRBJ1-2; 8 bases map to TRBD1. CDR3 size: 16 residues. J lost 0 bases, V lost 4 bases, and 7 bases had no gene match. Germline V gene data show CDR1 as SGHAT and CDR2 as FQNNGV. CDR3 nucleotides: TGTGCCAGCAGCTGGACAGGGCCAGGGGCTAACTATGGCTACACCTTC. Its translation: CASSWTGPGANYGYTF.

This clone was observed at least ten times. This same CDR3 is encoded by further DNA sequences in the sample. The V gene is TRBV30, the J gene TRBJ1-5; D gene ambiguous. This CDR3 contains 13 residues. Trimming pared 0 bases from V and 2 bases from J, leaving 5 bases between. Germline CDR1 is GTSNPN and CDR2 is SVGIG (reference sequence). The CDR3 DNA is TGTGCCTGGAGTGTACAAGGCAATCAGCCCCAGCATTTT. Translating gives CAWSVQGNQPQHF.

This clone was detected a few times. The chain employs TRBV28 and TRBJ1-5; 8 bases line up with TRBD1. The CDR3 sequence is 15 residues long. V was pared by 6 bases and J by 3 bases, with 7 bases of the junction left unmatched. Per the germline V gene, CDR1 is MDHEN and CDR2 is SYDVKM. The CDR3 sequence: CASRLRTGLNQPQHF. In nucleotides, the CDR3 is TGTGCCAGCAGACTCCGGACAGGGCTCAATCAGCCCCAGCATTTT. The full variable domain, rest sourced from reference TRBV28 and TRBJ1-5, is DVKVTQSSRYLVKRTGEKVFLECVQDMDHENMFWYRQDPGLGLRLIYFSYDVKMKEKGDIPEGYSVSREKKERFSLILESASTNQTSMYLCASRLRTGLNQPQHFGDGTRLSIL.

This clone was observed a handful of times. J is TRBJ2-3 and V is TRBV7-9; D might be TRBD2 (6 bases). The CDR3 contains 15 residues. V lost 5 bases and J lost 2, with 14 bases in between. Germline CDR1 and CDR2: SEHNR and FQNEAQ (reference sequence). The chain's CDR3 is CASSPGGFSTDTQYF. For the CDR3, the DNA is TGTGCCAGCAGCCCCGGAGGGTTTTCCACAGATACGCAGTATTTT.

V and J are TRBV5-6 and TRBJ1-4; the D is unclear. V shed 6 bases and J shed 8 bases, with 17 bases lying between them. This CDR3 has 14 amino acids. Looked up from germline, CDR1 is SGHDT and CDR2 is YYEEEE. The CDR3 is CASKGAGTGEKLFF. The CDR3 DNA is TGTGCCAGCAAGGGAGCTGGAACGGGGGAAAAACTGTTTTTT.

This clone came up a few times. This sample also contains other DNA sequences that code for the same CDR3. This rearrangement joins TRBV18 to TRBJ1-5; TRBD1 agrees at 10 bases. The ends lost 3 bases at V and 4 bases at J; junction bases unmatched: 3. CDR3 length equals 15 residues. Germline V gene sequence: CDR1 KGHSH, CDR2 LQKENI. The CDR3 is CASSPPGQGNQPQHF. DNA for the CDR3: TGTGCCAGCTCACCTCCGGGACAGGGGAATCAGCCCCAGCATTTT.

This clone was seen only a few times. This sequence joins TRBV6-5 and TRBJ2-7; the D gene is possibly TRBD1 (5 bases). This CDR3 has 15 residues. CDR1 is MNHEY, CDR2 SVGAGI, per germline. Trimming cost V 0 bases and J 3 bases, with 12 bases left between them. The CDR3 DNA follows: TGTGCCAGCAGTTACTCGTACCAGGGAATCTACGAGCAGTACTTC. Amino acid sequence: CASSYSYQGIYEQYF.

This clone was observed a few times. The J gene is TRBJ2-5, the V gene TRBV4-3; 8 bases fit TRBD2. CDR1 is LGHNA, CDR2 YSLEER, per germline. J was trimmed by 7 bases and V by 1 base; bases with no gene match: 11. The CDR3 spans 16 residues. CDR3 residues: CASSQGVAGTSGTQYF. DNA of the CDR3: TGCGCCAGCAGCCAAGGGGTAGCGGGGACCTCGGGGACCCAGTACTTC.

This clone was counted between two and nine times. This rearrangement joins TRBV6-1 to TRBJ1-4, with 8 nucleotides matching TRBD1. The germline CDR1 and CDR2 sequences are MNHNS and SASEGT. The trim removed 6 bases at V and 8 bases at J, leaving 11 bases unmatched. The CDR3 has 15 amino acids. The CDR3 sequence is CASRGTGSAVEKLFF. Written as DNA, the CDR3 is TGTGCCAGCAGAGGGACAGGTTCGGCGGTCGAAAAACTGTTTTTT.